This T cell receptor beta chain was obtained from a study of Ad26.COV2.S vaccination and SARS-CoV-2 variants. Study at large: The Ad26.COV2.S arm of the COV1001 trial was where the donor was placed.

Only in-frame clones appear in the TCRdb table, and some are missing; sequencing was by immunoSEQ multiplex PCR. The sample yields about 320,000 clones, 85% seen once. Germline CDR1 MNHEY, CDR2 SMNVEV (reference sequence). CDR3 length: 13 amino acids. Trimming shortened V by 2 bases and J by 8 bases, and 12 bases separated the two germline ends. Study-wide findings and caveats: Reports say spike-specific CD8+ and CD4+ T cell responses covered substantial breadth after vaccination.

A note on this clone: Its antigen is currently unknown.

As for treatment: around 19 received Ad26.COV2.S at low or high dose, single or two shots; about 5 received placebo; per-sample allocation not given. Sampling was performed 63 days after the first vaccine or placebo injection. Adults aged 18-55 years in Boston included the donor. The genes are TRBV27 and TRBJ1-1; no clear D gene. This receptor was obtained from a person between 18 and 60 years old who received the Ad26.COV2.S COVID-19 vaccine or a placebo. This specimen was peripheral blood, taken in a trial of Ad26.COV2.S vaccine versus placebo. CDR3: CASSLGRQGEAFF. Written as DNA, the CDR3 is TGTGCCAGCAGTTTAGGGCGACAAGGGGAAGCTTTCTTT.